This T cell receptor beta chain was profiled in a study of shared clonotypes between healthy human individuals. Germline V gives CDR1 SGHRS, CDR2 YFSETQ. With 3 bases clipped from V and 5 bases from J, the junction kept 8 bases outside the gene matches. This CDR3 region has 16 residues. In the original workflow: Filtering of immunoSEQ junctional sequences could not match full-length read filtering. Sequencing used immunoSEQ multiplex PCR; TCRdb keeps in-frame clones, though not all of them. Clone size and V and J calls were adopted from that table, with D and trimming inferred from the DNA. The profile covers hundreds of thousands of clones, with 75% to 80% appearing a single time and about 12% taken by the ten largest.

The receptor comes from a woman in her forties in good health. Some clones in this sample may be carry-over from other donors' samples. This chain links TRBV5-1 with TRBJ2-1; TRBD2 matches 10 bases. Sequenced input: PBMCs. The CDR3 protein is CASSSRAGGPNNEQFF. DNA for the CDR3: TGCGCCAGCAGCTCCCGAGCGGGAGGGCCCAACAATGAGCAGTTCTTC.